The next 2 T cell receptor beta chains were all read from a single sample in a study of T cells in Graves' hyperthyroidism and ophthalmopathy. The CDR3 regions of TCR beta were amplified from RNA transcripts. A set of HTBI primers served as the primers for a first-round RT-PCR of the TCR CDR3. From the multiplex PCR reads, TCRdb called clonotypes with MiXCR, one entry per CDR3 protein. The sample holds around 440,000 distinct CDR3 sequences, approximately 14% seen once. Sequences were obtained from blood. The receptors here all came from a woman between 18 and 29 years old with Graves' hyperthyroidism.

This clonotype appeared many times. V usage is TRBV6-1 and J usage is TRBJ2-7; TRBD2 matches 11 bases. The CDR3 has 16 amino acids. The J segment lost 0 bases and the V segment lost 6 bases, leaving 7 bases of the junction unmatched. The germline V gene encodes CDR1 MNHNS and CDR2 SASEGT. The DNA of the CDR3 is TGTGCCAGCAGGCCTACTAGCGGGGGACCCTCCTACGAGCAGTACTTC. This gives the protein CASRPTSGGPSYEQYF.

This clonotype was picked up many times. The CDR3 here is CASSPAFFRGLGETQYF. The CDR3, as DNA: TGTGCCAGCAGTCCAGCCTTCTTCAGGGGGCTGGGAGAGACCCAGTACTTC. The rearrangement uses TRBV28 and TRBJ2-5; 8 nucleotides line up with TRBD1. The CDR3 extends over 17 amino acids. Germline V gene data show CDR1 as MDHEN and CDR2 as SYDVKM. V was pared by 5 bases and J by 4 bases, with 15 bases of the junction left unmatched.